The 16 T cell receptor beta chains in this list originate from one sample, sequenced in a study of early T cells in non-severe SARS-CoV-2 infection. One entry per CDR3 protein, called by TCRdb with MiXCR from the 5' RACE reads. The sample lists 35,000 to 50,000 distinct CDR3 sequences; roughly 6% were seen once. Sequenced input: whole blood. Receptors were obtained from an adult who was a healthcare worker with PCR-confirmed SARS-CoV-2 infection or an uninfected control (not recorded which).

There are many counts of this clonotype. This chain links TRBV5-1 with TRBJ1-2, with D tentatively TRBD1 (5 bases). Trimming stripped 0 bases from V and 2 bases from J, with 11 bases between. CDR3 length: 15 residues. Germline loops: CDR1 SGHRS, CDR2 YFSETQ. The chain's CDR3 is CASSLVGTANYGYTF. CDR3 DNA sequence: TGCGCCAGCAGCTTGGTAGGGACGGCGAACTATGGCTACACCTTC.

This clonotype was seen a handful of times. This chain joins TRBV4-3 and TRBJ1-2; 7 nucleotides align to TRBD1. The CDR3 runs to 14 residues. J lost 6 bases, V lost 4 bases, and 8 bases had no gene match. The V gene's germline CDR1 is LGHNA and CDR2 YSLEER. Written as DNA, the CDR3 is TGCGCCAGCAGCCCCGAAGGGGGCCGGGATGGCTACACCTTC. Translating it yields CASSPEGGRDGYTF.

In its sample, this clonotype was seen many times. V gene TRBV29-1 combines with J gene TRBJ1-2, with a weak D call TRBD1 (5 bases). V was cut by 0 bases and J by 7 bases, with 9 bases left in between. The CDR3 runs to 12 residues. Germline V gene sequence: CDR1 SQVTM, CDR2 ANQGSEA. The CDR3 sequence: CSVEDRGIGYTF. The CDR3 coding sequence is TGCAGCGTTGAAGATCGGGGGATTGGCTACACCTTC.

This clonotype was seen repeatedly, ten times or more. The chain joins TRBV29-1 to TRBJ2-1; D ambiguous. CDR1 is SQVTM, CDR2 ANQGSEA, per germline. The CDR3 length is 12 residues. With 6 bases removed from V and 3 bases from J, the gap between germline ends came to 9 bases. CDR3 nucleotide sequence: TGCAGCGTCCTGGGATTCTACAATGAGCAGTTCTTC. Its protein is CSVLGFYNEQFF.

V and J are TRBV7-8 and TRBJ2-6; 8 bases map to TRBD1. This CDR3 is built from 18 residues. The V gene's germline CDR1 is SGHVS and CDR2 FQNEAQ. With 3 bases clipped from V and 0 bases from J, the junction kept 7 bases outside the gene matches. The CDR3 sequence is CASSFLGTGFSGANVLTF. The CDR3 bases are TGTGCCAGCAGCTTCCTGGGGACAGGCTTCTCTGGGGCCAACGTCCTGACTTTC.

This clonotype was seen at least ten times. The chain carries TRBV28 and TRBJ1-2; no clear D gene. V dropped 2 bases and J dropped 5 bases, with 9 bases sitting between them. The CDR3 has 13 amino acids. Germline V gene sequence: CDR1 MDHEN, CDR2 SYDVKM. CDR3 nucleotides: TGTGCCAGCAGTTTAGGGCAGTTTTATGGCTACACCTTC. Its protein is CASSLGQFYGYTF.

About this clonotype itself: One end of the junction varies from germline; a read error may be responsible. The chain recombines TRBV7-7 with TRBJ1-1, with D unclear. There are 13 residues in the CDR3. Germline assignment: CDR1 SSHAT and CDR2 FNYEAQ (reference sequence). The chain's CDR3 is CASSASKNTEAFF. CDR3 nucleotides: TGTGCTAGCAGCGCGTCAAAGAACACTGAAGCTTTCTTT.

In its sample, this clonotype was seen many times. The genes are TRBV27 and TRBJ2-3, with TRBD2 identical over 10 bases. This CDR3 region has 16 residues. With V trimmed by 6 bases and J by 6 bases, 12 bases remained unmatched. The germline gives CDR1 MNHEY, CDR2 SMNVEV (reference sequence). The CDR3 coding sequence is TGTGCCAGCAGCTTAAGAGCGGGGGGGCTGGCGGATACGCAGTATTTT. Translation gives CASSLRAGGLADTQYF.

The table lists this clonotype with many counts. The chain links TRBV19 to TRBJ1-5; TRBD1 matches at 9 bases. The trim removed 5 bases at V and 0 bases at J, leaving 8 bases unmatched. Germline V gene data show CDR1 as LNHDA and CDR2 as SQIVND (reference sequence). The CDR3 has 17 residues. CDR3 sequence reads: CASSPGTGSISNQPQHF. The CDR3 bases are TGTGCCAGTAGTCCCGGGACAGGGTCTATTAGCAATCAGCCCCAGCATTTT.

The chain joins TRBV5-4 to TRBJ2-6; D not certain. V lost 6 bases and J lost 2, with 6 bases in between. Looked up from germline, CDR1 is SGHNT and CDR2 is YYREEE (reference sequence). The CDR3 covers 13 residues. The CDR3 spells CASNLPGANVLTF. In DNA, the CDR3 is TGTGCCAGCAACCTGCCTGGGGCCAACGTCCTGACTTTC.

This clonotype came up a few times. This chain connects TRBV11-2 to TRBJ1-1, with D possibly being TRBD1 (6 bases). V was clipped by 5 bases and J by 3 bases, with 19 bases between them. CDR1 SGHAT and CDR2 FQNNGV come from the germline V gene. The CDR3 length is 16 residues. CDR3 nucleotides: TGTGCCAGCAGCCAGTGGACAGCAACCGGAGACACTGAAGCTTTCTTT. Translating gives CASSQWTATGDTEAFF.

This clonotype was seen a handful of times. The gene calls are TRBV11-2 and TRBJ2-3, with 11 bases fitting TRBD2. V shed 5 bases, J shed 2 bases, and the junction held 6 bases outside the gene matches. The CDR3 extends over 16 amino acids. Looked up from germline, CDR1 is SGHAT and CDR2 is FQNNGV. The CDR3 sequence: CASSRRGLAVTDTQYF. The CDR3 nucleotides are TGTGCCAGCAGCCGACGGGGACTAGCGGTCACAGATACGCAGTATTTT.

This clonotype was recorded many times. The V call is TRBV7-2, the J call TRBJ2-2, with D possibly being TRBD2 (5 bases). The CDR3 has 16 residues. V was trimmed by 5 bases and J by 5 bases, leaving 18 bases between them. Germline CDR1 is SGHTA and CDR2 is FQGNSA. The CDR3 region is CASSQGSSFRTGELFF. CDR3 nucleotides: TGTGCCAGCAGCCAAGGGTCTAGCTTTAGGACCGGGGAGCTGTTTTTT.

This clonotype was picked up a small number of times. The chain links TRBV10-2 to TRBJ1-6; 7 nucleotides align to TRBD1. CDR1 WSHSY and CDR2 SAAADI come from the germline V gene. Trimming cost V 2 bases and J 5 bases; bases outside gene matches: 9. CDR3 size: 17 residues. The CDR3 loop is CASSENVGQGDNSPLHF. Written as DNA, the CDR3 is TGCGCCAGCAGTGAGAATGTAGGCCAGGGGGATAATTCACCCCTCCACTTT.

This clonotype was counted ten times or more. The genes are TRBV7-2 and TRBJ1-6; 9 bases are shared with TRBD1. This CDR3 is 14 amino acids long. Losses at the gene ends were 5 bases for V and 10 bases for J; bases not matched to a gene: 6. Germline-derived CDR1 and CDR2 are SGHTA and FQGNSA. CDR3 in amino acids: CASSGTGITSPLHF. In nucleotides, the CDR3 is TGTGCCAGCAGCGGGACAGGGATAACCTCACCCCTCCACTTT.

In its sample, this clonotype was seen many times. The V and J genes are TRBV5-1 and TRBJ2-6; 7 bases align to TRBD1. The germline gives CDR1 SGHRS, CDR2 YFSETQ. The length of the CDR3 is 16 residues. V dropped 3 bases and J dropped 3; count of bases not matched to a gene: 6. In nucleotides, the CDR3 is TGCGCCAGCAGCTCGTTAGGGGGCGTTGGGGCCAACGTCCTGACTTTC. The encoded protein is CASSSLGGVGANVLTF.